The clone carrying this T cell receptor beta chain came up once. Its target is unknown. The data were obtained in a study of T cell clones after liver transplantation. In the study overall: Liver transplant recipients had immunosuppression withdrawal attempted within 2 years. The study's findings and limits: In most of the 8 subjects, circulating graft-donor-reactive CD4 TCRbeta sequences fell significantly after transplant.

Per the germline V gene, CDR1 is MNHNY and CDR2 is SVGAGI (reference sequence). The CDR3 sequence is 12 residues long. The germline V and J ends were trimmed by 0 bases and 11 bases, with 10 bases remaining between them. Using immunoSEQ multiplex PCR, the repertoire was profiled, and TCRdb retains in-frame clones only, with some absent. This sample carries about 74,000 clones, around 80% of them seen once, and the ten largest clones take approximately 0.6%. The chain has TRBV6-6 and TRBJ1-1, with D hard to call. The material sequenced was CD4+ T cells from blood, taken before liver transplant. The sequence came from a human donor who received a liver transplant. CDR3 in amino acids: CASSYSRGNAFF. The CDR3 coding sequence is TGTGCCAGCAGTTACTCGCGAGGGAATGCTTTCTTT.